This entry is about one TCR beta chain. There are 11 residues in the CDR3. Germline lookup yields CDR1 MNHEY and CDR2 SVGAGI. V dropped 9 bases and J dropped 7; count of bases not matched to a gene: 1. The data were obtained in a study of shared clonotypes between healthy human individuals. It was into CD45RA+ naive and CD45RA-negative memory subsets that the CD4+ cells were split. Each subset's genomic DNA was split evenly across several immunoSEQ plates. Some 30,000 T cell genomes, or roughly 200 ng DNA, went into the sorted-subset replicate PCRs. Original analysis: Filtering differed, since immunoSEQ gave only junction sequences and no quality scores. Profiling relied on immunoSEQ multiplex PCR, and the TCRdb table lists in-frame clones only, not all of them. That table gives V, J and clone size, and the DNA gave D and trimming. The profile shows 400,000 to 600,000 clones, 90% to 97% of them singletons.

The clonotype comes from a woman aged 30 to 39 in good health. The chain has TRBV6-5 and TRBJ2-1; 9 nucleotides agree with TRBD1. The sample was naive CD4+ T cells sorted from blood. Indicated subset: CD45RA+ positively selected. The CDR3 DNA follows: TGTGCCAGTGGACAGGGGAATGAGCAGTTCTTC. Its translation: CASGQGNEQFF.